This is a list of T cell receptor beta chains from one sample in a study of T cells in localized non-small cell lung cancer. Sequencing was performed with immunoSEQ multiplex PCR; in TCRdb, only in-frame clones are kept and a portion is missing. Of about 40,000 clones in the sample, 70% to 90% were seen once. Here the sequenced sample was peripheral blood, taken before any cancer treatment. These receptors were taken from a man between 40 and 69 years old with stage I lung adenocarcinoma. The CDR3 runs from the conserved cysteine through the conserved F or W. The D gene is left open where the match is weak. Expanded clones get a size class; other rows say once, few or many, or leave the size out.

j_gene: TRBJ1-1
v_gene: TRBV7-2
abundance: once
d_gene: .
CDR3nt: TGTGCCAGCAGCTTAATGGGGGGTTGGTCGAACACTGAAGCTTTCTTT
CDR3aa: CASSLMGGWSNTEAFF

j_gene: TRBJ2-7
v_gene: TRBV11-3
abundance: .
d_gene: .
CDR3nt: TGTGCCAGCAGCTTAGACGGCGACACGGGGCAGTACTTC
CDR3aa: CASSLDGDTGQYF

j_gene: TRBJ2-1
v_gene: TRBV7-2
abundance: .
d_gene: TRBD2
CDR3nt: TGTGCCAGCAGCCCTAGGACTAGCGGGAGGATGGGTGACAATGAGCAGTTCTTC
CDR3aa: CASSPRTSGRMGDNEQFF

j_gene: TRBJ2-7
v_gene: TRBV5-4
abundance: .
d_gene: TRBD2
CDR3nt: TGTGCCAGCAGCTTGGGGGTTGGGGGGGGCGAGCAGTACTTC
CDR3aa: CASSLGVGGGEQYF

j_gene: TRBJ2-1
v_gene: TRBV4-1
abundance: .
d_gene: TRBD2
CDR3nt: TGCGCCAGCAGCCCGGCGTCTGGCGGGAGTGTCAATGAGCAGTTCTTC
CDR3aa: CASSPASGGSVNEQFF

j_gene: TRBJ2-3
v_gene: TRBV27
abundance: .
d_gene: TRBD1
CDR3nt: TGTGCCAGCAGTCTTCGCTTAGGGACAGGGCGTAGCACAGATACGCAGTATTTT
CDR3aa: CASSLRLGTGRSTDTQYF

j_gene: TRBJ2-3
v_gene: TRBV9
abundance: once
d_gene: .
CDR3nt: TGTGCCAGCAGCCCGAATGGGGATACGCAGTATTTT
CDR3aa: CASSPNGDTQYF

j_gene: TRBJ2-2
v_gene: TRBV5-1
abundance: .
d_gene: .
CDR3nt: TGCGCCAGCAGCTTGTGGGGCGTGGGGAACACCGGGGAGCTGTTTTTT
CDR3aa: CASSLWGVGNTGELFF

j_gene: TRBJ2-5
v_gene: TRBV30
abundance: few
d_gene: TRBD1
CDR3nt: TGTGCCTGGAAGACAGGGGGCTCGGAGACCCAGTACTTC
CDR3aa: CAWKTGGSETQYF

j_gene: TRBJ1-5
v_gene: TRBV2
abundance: .
d_gene: .
CDR3nt: TGTGCCAGCAGTGGCAGGTCAGGCAATCAGCCCCAGCATTTT
CDR3aa: CASSGRSGNQPQHF

j_gene: TRBJ2-1
v_gene: TRBV11-3
abundance: once
d_gene: .
CDR3nt: TGTGCCAGCAGTGCGGAAGGTGGCTCCTACAATGAGCAGTTCTTC
CDR3aa: CASSAEGGSYNEQFF

j_gene: TRBJ1-1
v_gene: TRBV11-2
abundance: .
d_gene: .
CDR3nt: TGTGCCAGCAGCTTATTTGACAGAAACACTGAAGCTTTCTTT
CDR3aa: CASSLFDRNTEAFF

j_gene: TRBJ2-7
v_gene: TRBV29-1
abundance: .
d_gene: TRBD2
CDR3nt: TGCAGCGTTGAAGGGACTAGCGGGAGAGGGGCCTACGAGCAGTACTTC
CDR3aa: CSVEGTSGRGAYEQYF

j_gene: TRBJ2-2
v_gene: TRBV6-5
abundance: .
d_gene: TRBD1
CDR3nt: TGTGCCACGCGGGGACAGGGGGCGACCGGGGAGCTGTTTTTT
CDR3aa: CATRGQGATGELFF

j_gene: TRBJ2-7
v_gene: TRBV14
abundance: .
d_gene: .
CDR3nt: TGTGCCAGCAGCCAACATCCCAACGGACCGCAGGACTTC
CDR3aa: CASSQHPNGPQDF

j_gene: TRBJ2-1
v_gene: TRBV7-6
abundance: .
d_gene: .
CDR3nt: TGTGCCAGCAGCTTAGCGGGCAGGCGTCCCTACAATGAGCAGTTCTTC
CDR3aa: CASSLAGRRPYNEQFF

j_gene: TRBJ1-1
v_gene: TRBV7-2
abundance: .
d_gene: .
CDR3nt: TGTGCCAGCAGCTTAGCGTGGGGACAGAACACTGAAGCTTTCTTT
CDR3aa: CASSLAWGQNTEAFF

j_gene: TRBJ2-5
v_gene: TRBV25-1
abundance: .
d_gene: .
CDR3nt: TGTGCCAGCAGTGAAAGGGCCGAGACCCAGTACTTC
CDR3aa: CASSERAETQYF